This entry is about one T cell receptor (beta chain). Its target is unknown. The data derive from a study of cytomegalovirus exposure and HLA in healthy donors. The PCR had 60 Vbeta and 13 Jbeta primers. The protocol was immunoSEQ multiplex PCR, while the TCRdb copy is restricted to in-frame clones and leaves out a portion. Of around 140,000 clones listed, more than 75% are singletons. Trimming stripped 2 bases from V and 5 bases from J, with 19 bases between. This CDR3 contains 17 residues. Germline V CDR1 and CDR2: MDHEN, SYDVKM. Study outcomes and limitations: Another analysis was done later, and it associated 17,000 or so TCR beta sequences with HLA alleles at 0.05 false discovery rate.

Sequencing used PBMCs. This rearrangement joins TRBV28 to TRBJ2-1, with D tentatively TRBD2 (5 bases). The clonotype originates from a man aged 18 to 30 in good health and CMV-seropositive. CDR3 in amino acids: CASSLRPGDTNHNEQFF. The CDR3 bases are TGTGCCAGCAGTTTAAGACCCGGGGATACAAATCACAATGAGCAGTTCTTC.